The T cell receptor (beta chain) under discussion was sequenced for a study of CD8 T cells in ankylosing spondylitis. Study outcomes and limitations: A subset of motif variants has previously been described in the synovial fluid and blood of reactive arthritis. What appeared characteristic of ankylosing spondylitis blood was a TCR beta motif of several highly homologous variants.

TCR beta libraries were made by quantitative 5'-RACE with molecular barcodes. TCRdb used MiXCR to reprocess the 5' RACE reads, holding one entry per CDR3 protein. Altogether about 360,000 distinct CDR3 sequences are present, roughly 20% being singletons, with the ten largest covering around 14%. J lost 4 bases, V lost 4 bases, and 11 bases had no gene match. The germline V gene has CDR1 SQVTM and CDR2 ANQGSEA. The CDR3 has 17 amino acids. This clonotype has more than one count but fewer than ten. The target antigen is unknown. Sequenced material: blood, either unsorted or a sorted T cell fraction (not recorded which). This TCR was recovered from a male donor with ankylosing spondylitis or in good health (not recorded which). The rearrangement joins TRBV29-1 to TRBJ2-3; 13 nucleotides line up with TRBD2. CDR3 nucleotides: TGCAGCGTTGTAGGAGGACTAGCGGGGGAAGGGGCAGATACGCAGTATTTT. This codes for CSVVGGLAGEGADTQYF.